Following are 10 T cell receptor beta chains from one sample sequenced in a study of T-cell memory formation after mild COVID-19. TCRdb re-called the 5' RACE reads with MiXCR, one entry per CDR3 protein. In the table there are 120,000 or so distinct CDR3 sequences, about 17% of which are singletons. The material sequenced was PBMCs or a T cell subset sorted from them (not recorded which). These receptors were obtained from an adult woman who had mild COVID-19 (a few samples of this study predate the infection). Cell type and time point are not known.

V usage is TRBV7-2 and J usage is TRBJ2-1, with D possibly matching TRBD2 (5 bases). The length of the CDR3 is 15 residues. V gave up 2 bases and J gave up 4 bases, with 12 bases separating them. Per the germline V gene, CDR1 is SGHTA and CDR2 is FQGNSA. This CDR3 reads CASSLRGAPYNEQFF. The CDR3 region has the DNA TGTGCCAGCAGCTTACGGGGAGCGCCTTACAATGAGCAGTTCTTC.

The rearrangement joins TRBV4-3 to TRBJ2-1; 7 nucleotides align to TRBD2. The J segment lost 3 bases and the V segment lost 0 bases, leaving 8 bases of the junction unmatched. This CDR3 is built from 17 residues. Germline CDR1 LGHNA, CDR2 YSLEER. The CDR3 nucleotides read TGCGCCAGCAGCCAAGACCTGGGAACGGGAGGCTACAATGAGCAGTTCTTC. Residues: CASSQDLGTGGYNEQFF.

J is TRBJ1-2 and V is TRBV29-1, with D possibly matching TRBD1 (6 bases). This CDR3 contains 15 residues. V lost 6 bases and J 4 bases, leaving 21 bases between the germline ends. The germline gives CDR1 SQVTM, CDR2 ANQGSEA. CDR3 coding DNA: TGCAGCGTGCTATACTTAGAGGGACAACTCTATGGCTACACCTTC. Its translation is CSVLYLEGQLYGYTF.

The gene calls are TRBV18 and TRBJ2-2, with TRBD1 matching over 12 bases. Germline V gene lookup returns CDR1 KGHSH and CDR2 LQKENI. The CDR3 runs 17 residues. After removal of 4 bases from V and 0 bases from J, the junction contained 3 bases not matched to a gene. The CDR3 DNA reads TGTGCCAGCTCACTAAGGGACAGGGGGCCGAACACCGGGGAGCTGTTTTTT. Protein sequence: CASSLRDRGPNTGELFF.

This clonotype was counted only a few times. This chain uses TRBV12-3 or TRBV12-4 with TRBJ2-5, with D unresolved. The germline V and J ends were trimmed by 4 bases and 2 bases, with 8 bases remaining between them. The CDR3 totals 13 residues. CDR3: CASSWSRQETQYF. CDR3 nucleotide sequence: TGTGCCAGCAGTTGGTCCCGACAAGAGACCCAGTACTTC.

This clonotype was seen a handful of times. The chain links TRBV4-2 to TRBJ2-7; D remains unclear. From germline, CDR1 is LGHNA and CDR2 YNFKEQ. V was shortened by 0 bases and J by 2 bases, with 17 bases between the two germline ends. The CDR3 has 17 residues. The CDR3 protein is CASSQEVLTARPYEQYF. As DNA, the CDR3 is TGTGCCAGCAGCCAAGAGGTTTTAACCGCCCGACCCTACGAGCAGTACTTC.

This chain's CDR3 is CASSAPTQSTDTQYF. DNA for the CDR3: TGTGCCAGCAGCGCTCCGACCCAAAGCACAGATACGCAGTATTTT. The genes are TRBV7-8 and TRBJ2-3; D is uncertain. This CDR3 spans 15 amino acids. Germline assignment: CDR1 SGHVS and CDR2 FQNEAQ. Trimming took 5 bases from V and 0 from J, leaving 12 bases between them.

J is TRBJ2-2 and V is TRBV12-3 or TRBV12-4; D is undetermined. The CDR3 length is 11 residues. V was pared by 7 bases and J by 6 bases, with 6 bases between. The DNA for the CDR3 is TGTGCCAGCAATACGGCCGGGGAGCTGTTTTTT. It encodes CASNTAGELFF.

This clonotype showed up just a few times. V gene TRBV7-3 combines with J gene TRBJ2-2, with 12 bases identical to TRBD2. J gave up 5 bases and V 5 bases, and 6 bases lay outside the gene matches. The length of the CDR3 is 16 residues. Germline V gene sequence: CDR1 SGHTA, CDR2 FQGTGA. CDR3 protein: CASSPSGGASTGELFF. CDR3 nucleotide sequence: TGTGCCAGCAGCCCTAGCGGGGGGGCGAGTACCGGGGAGCTGTTTTTT.

In DNA, the CDR3 is TGTGCCAGCAGCTTAATCGCGGGAGGGATACCCAATGAGCAGTTCTTC. It yields the protein CASSLIAGGIPNEQFF. V usage is TRBV7-3 and J usage is TRBJ2-1; TRBD2 agrees at 9 bases. The germline V gene encodes CDR1 SGHTA and CDR2 FQGTGA. The CDR3 is 16 amino acids. The ends lost 1 base at V and 6 bases at J; junction bases unmatched: 7.